One and the same sample provided the 24 T cell receptor beta chains below, sequenced in a study of cytomegalovirus exposure and HLA in healthy donors. The PCR had 60 Vbeta and 13 Jbeta primers. Only in-frame clones appear in the TCRdb table, and some are missing; sequencing was by immunoSEQ multiplex PCR. The table includes approximately 90,000 clones, over 55% detected once. The sequencing input was PBMCs. Receptor source: a woman aged 30 to 39 in good health and CMV-seronegative.

This clone was observed once. The chain combines TRBV4-1 with TRBJ2-7; tentatively, D is TRBD2 (5 bases). Trimming took off 1 base at V and 4 bases at J, with 20 bases between the two ends. The germline gives CDR1 MGHRA, CDR2 YSYEKL. The CDR3 has 17 amino acids. The CDR3 protein is CASSQVGFVGLYYEQYF. In nucleotides, the CDR3 is TGCGCCAGCAGCCAAGTCGGGTTTGTAGGACTCTATTACGAGCAGTACTTC.

The chain has TRBV7-2 and TRBJ2-3; 7 nucleotides match TRBD1. The trim removed 1 base at V and 2 bases at J, leaving 12 bases unmatched. The CDR3 extends over 18 amino acids. Per germline, CDR1 SGHTA and CDR2 FQGNSA. The CDR3 sequence: CASSLERETGPNTDTQYF. CDR3 in DNA: TGTGCCAGCAGCTTAGAGAGGGAGACAGGGCCAAACACAGATACGCAGTATTTT.

In DNA, the CDR3 is TGTGCCAGCAGATCAATAGCGGGGGGGCCTGCAGATACGCAGTATTTT. Amino acid sequence: CASRSIAGGPADTQYF. The chain combines TRBV6-4 with TRBJ2-3; 11 bases match TRBD2. This CDR3 has 16 residues. The V segment lost 6 bases and the J segment 4 bases; nucleotides outside the gene matches: 9. Germline loops: CDR1 MRHNA, CDR2 SNTAGT.

The rearrangement uses TRBV28 and TRBJ1-5, with D tentatively TRBD1 (5 bases). Germline-derived CDR1 and CDR2 are MDHEN and SYDVKM. CDR3 size: 15 residues. V lost 5 bases to trimming and J lost 1 base, with 12 bases between them. This CDR3 is CASSRDRGSNQPQHF. The CDR3 nucleotides read TGTGCCAGCAGTCGCGACCGGGGGAGCAATCAGCCCCAGCATTTT.

The rearrangement uses TRBV5-4 and TRBJ2-3; 9 bases line up with TRBD2. Germline V gene data show CDR1 as SGHNT and CDR2 as YYREEE (reference sequence). V gave up 4 bases and J gave up 5 bases; unmatched junction bases: 14. The CDR3 runs 17 residues. Written as DNA, the CDR3 is TGTGCCAGCAGCGGACCTTTGGGCGGGGGGGGCGTAGATACGCAGTATTTT. Its translation is CASSGPLGGGGVDTQYF.

This clone was picked up one time. The chain combines TRBV6-4 with TRBJ1-5; no reliable D call. This CDR3 contains 14 residues. The V gene lost 2 bases and the J gene lost 0 bases, with 5 bases spanning the gap. The germline V gene encodes CDR1 MRHNA and CDR2 SNTAGT. CDR3 DNA sequence: TGTGCCAGCAGTGACAGCGATAGCAATCAGCCCCAGCATTTT. Amino acid sequence: CASSDSDSNQPQHF.

The V call is TRBV30, the J call TRBJ2-7; 9 bases line up with TRBD1. The CDR3 covers 16 residues. Germline loops: CDR1 GTSNPN, CDR2 SVGIG (reference sequence). V gave up 6 bases and J gave up 2 bases; unmatched junction bases: 14. CDR3 sequence: CACRGVRRQGAYEQYF. In nucleotides, the CDR3 is TGTGCCTGCCGGGGGGTGCGACGACAGGGGGCCTACGAGCAGTACTTC.

The chain joins TRBV5-1 to TRBJ1-2; 9 bases line up with TRBD1. CDR1 and CDR2 from the germline V gene are SGHRS and YFSETQ. After removal of 2 bases from V and 8 bases from J, the junction contained 7 bases not matched to a gene. There are 14 residues in the CDR3. CDR3 coding DNA: TGCGCCAGCAGCTTCGGGACAGGGCTCGGAGGCTACACCTTC. Its protein product is CASSFGTGLGGYTF.

In DNA, the CDR3 is TGTGCCAGCAGCCCCATACCAACCTCTATGAACACTGAAGCTTTCTTT. Its protein is CASSPIPTSMNTEAFF. This chain uses TRBV7-9 with TRBJ1-1; no reliable D call. This CDR3 comprises 16 residues. Germline CDR1 SEHNR, CDR2 FQNEAQ (reference sequence). V was cut by 5 bases and J by 0 bases, with 16 bases left in between.

This chain joins TRBV28 and TRBJ2-5; 14 bases line up with TRBD2. Looked up from germline, CDR1 is MDHEN and CDR2 is SYDVKM. V was pared by 4 bases and J by 4 bases, with 8 bases of the junction left unmatched. The CDR3 sequence is 17 residues long. CDR3: CASSSETSGRALETQYF. The CDR3 nucleotides are TGTGCCAGCAGTTCAGAGACTAGCGGGAGGGCCCTAGAGACCCAGTACTTC.

This clone occurred once. The chain carries TRBV19 and TRBJ1-2; no definite D call. The V end was cut by 5 bases, the J end by 7 bases, with 5 bases between. CDR3 length equals 10 residues. Germline CDR1 is LNHDA and CDR2 is SQIVND (reference sequence). The CDR3 loop is CASSSFGYTF. CDR3 nucleotide sequence: TGTGCCAGTAGTTCGTTTGGCTACACCTTC.

The chain is built from TRBV6-1 and TRBJ2-7; a possible D gene is TRBD1 (7 bases). V lost 1 base and J 6 bases, leaving 16 bases between the germline ends. CDR1 and CDR2 (germline): MNHNS, SASEGT. The CDR3 loop spans 15 amino acids. DNA of the CDR3: TGTGCCAGCAGTGAAGTAGGGGGCCCGGAGGGCGAGCAGTACTTC. It yields the protein CASSEVGGPEGEQYF.

The CDR3 loop reads CAWDKGAFGNTIYF. The CDR3 bases are TGTGCCTGGGATAAGGGAGCCTTCGGAAACACCATATATTTT. The chain couples TRBV30 to TRBJ1-3; no firm D call. The V gene lost 5 bases and the J gene lost 4 bases, with 15 bases spanning the gap. The CDR3 runs to 14 residues. Germline values: CDR1 GTSNPN, CDR2 SVGIG (reference sequence).

The J gene is TRBJ1-1, the V gene TRBV5-1; D remains ambiguous. The CDR3 contains 14 residues. V was cut by 2 bases and J by 1 base, with 9 bases left in between. Germline assignment: CDR1 SGHRS and CDR2 YFSETQ. The DNA for the CDR3 is TGCGCCAGCAGCTTCCGGGGAGGGAACACTGAAGCTTTCTTT. It encodes CASSFRGGNTEAFF.

The chain links TRBV28 to TRBJ1-1; D ambiguous. The CDR3 runs 15 residues. V was clipped by 8 bases and J by 0 bases, with 16 bases between them. Germline V CDR1 and CDR2: MDHEN, SYDVKM. DNA of the CDR3: TGTGCCAGCTCGGAGAGCCTCGGGATGAACACTGAAGCTTTCTTT. The encoded protein is CASSESLGMNTEAFF.

The V call is TRBV6-5, the J call TRBJ1-4; no definite D call. The CDR3 loop spans 11 amino acids. In germline, CDR1 is MNHEY, CDR2 SVGAGI. Trimming stripped 7 bases from V and 8 bases from J, with 8 bases between. CDR3 sequence: CASKLREKLFF. The CDR3 nucleotides are TGTGCCAGCAAGCTTCGAGAAAAACTGTTTTTT.

The chain recombines TRBV14 with TRBJ2-7, with 7 bases aligning to TRBD2. J was trimmed by 6 bases and V by 4 bases; bases with no gene match: 9. The germline V gene has CDR1 SGHDN and CDR2 FVKESK. The CDR3 is 14 residues long. CDR3: CASSRAWGGSEQYF. The CDR3 DNA follows: TGTGCCAGCAGCCGCGCATGGGGGGGATCCGAGCAGTACTTC.

This clone has just a few counts. The CDR3 loop reads CAWSVSGSGEAFF. In nucleotides, the CDR3 is TGTGCCTGGAGTGTAAGCGGCAGTGGTGAAGCTTTCTTT. This rearrangement joins TRBV30 to TRBJ1-1; the D is unclear. CDR1 is GTSNPN and CDR2 is SVGIG in the germline V gene (reference sequence). V lost 0 bases, J lost 7 bases, and 12 bases lay in between. The CDR3 totals 13 residues.

The V gene is TRBV10-2, the J gene TRBJ2-2; 7 bases align to TRBD2. The CDR3 extends over 15 amino acids. Per germline, CDR1 WSHSY and CDR2 SAAADI. Germline trimming cut 6 bases from V and 3 bases from J; bases unmatched to any gene: 7. CDR3 residues: CASRREGVDTGELFF. The CDR3 DNA reads TGCGCCAGCAGGAGGGAGGGTGTGGACACCGGGGAGCTGTTTTTT.

The chain combines TRBV30 with TRBJ1-3; the D gene is possibly TRBD1 (5 bases). The germline V and J ends were trimmed by 2 bases and 0 bases, with 8 bases remaining between them. The CDR3 covers 14 residues. Germline CDR1 GTSNPN, CDR2 SVGIG (reference sequence). CDR3 sequence reads: CAWSYGGSGNTIYF. The CDR3 bases are TGTGCCTGGAGTTACGGGGGCTCTGGAAACACCATATATTTT.

V is TRBV5-1 and J is TRBJ1-1; perhaps TRBD1 as D (6 bases). The germline gives CDR1 SGHRS, CDR2 YFSETQ. This CDR3 has 19 amino acids. Trimming removed 6 bases from V and 4 bases from J, with 31 bases in between. As DNA, the CDR3 is TGCGCCAGCAATATTCGGATGATCGGACAGCGGCGAGGGGGCACTGAAGCTTTCTTT. Translating it yields CASNIRMIGQRRGGTEAFF.

This clone was counted only a few times. The chain has TRBV9 and TRBJ2-3; a weak D match, TRBD2 (6 bases). CDR3 size: 16 residues. Germline-derived CDR1 and CDR2 are SGDLS and YYNGEE. Trimming pared 3 bases from V and 3 bases from J, leaving 17 bases between. CDR3 bases: TGTGCCAGCAGCGGCGGGACCTCGGGACTGACAGATACGCAGTATTTT. Encoded protein: CASSGGTSGLTDTQYF.

The chain links TRBV10-3 to TRBJ2-1, with D maybe TRBD1 (6 bases). Germline values: CDR1 ENHRY, CDR2 SYGVKD. There are 14 residues in the CDR3. V gave up 8 bases and J gave up 3 bases, with 14 bases separating them. The CDR3 coding sequence is TGTGCCATCCGCCCGAGGACAGACTACAATGAGCAGTTCTTC. Protein sequence: CAIRPRTDYNEQFF.

This clone was recorded once. This chain connects TRBV5-6 to TRBJ1-2; 8 positions match TRBD1. This CDR3 contains 13 residues. After removal of 8 bases from V and 8 bases from J, the junction contained 11 bases not matched to a gene. The germline V gene has CDR1 SGHDT and CDR2 YYEEEE. CDR3 residues: CASSNRGMLGYTF. The CDR3 coding sequence is TGTGCCAGTTCTAACAGGGGGATGCTAGGCTACACCTTC.